One T cell receptor beta chain is described in this entry. What it binds is unknown. CDR1 and CDR2 (germline): DFQATT, SNEGSKA (reference sequence). This CDR3 region has 13 residues. J was trimmed by 4 bases and V by 4 bases; bases with no gene match: 1. A 5'RACE template-switching step, the method used to make TCR cDNA, added a universal primer site and UMIs. Via MiXCR, TCRdb re-called the 5' RACE reads, giving one row per CDR3 protein. The sample records around 550,000 distinct CDR3 sequences, approximately 21% being singletons. The sample is drawn from a study of T cells after yellow fever vaccination. Study context: The fractions with low cell numbers were processed using SMART-Seq v4 Ultra Low Input.

Regarding the study as a whole: Within FACS-sorted repertoires, abundant clonotypes contaminating from the bulk population could be present. A secondary response was less intense yet reached its peak sooner, at day 5 versus 15.

The sequencing here drew on PBMCs, taken 15 days after the yellow fever booster vaccination. The chain links TRBV20-1 to TRBJ2-1, with 10 nucleotides matching TRBD2. The TCR originated in a man under 40 who received the YFV17D yellow fever vaccine. CDR3 in DNA: TGCAGTGCTAAACTAGCGGGGTACAATGAGCAGTTCTTC. It codes for CSAKLAGYNEQFF.